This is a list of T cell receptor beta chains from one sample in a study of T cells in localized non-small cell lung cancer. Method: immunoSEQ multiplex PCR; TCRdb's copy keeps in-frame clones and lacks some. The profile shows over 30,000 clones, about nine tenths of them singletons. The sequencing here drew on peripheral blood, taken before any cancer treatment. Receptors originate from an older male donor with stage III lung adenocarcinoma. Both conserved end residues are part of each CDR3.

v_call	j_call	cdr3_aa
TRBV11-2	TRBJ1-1	CASSLVILTEAFF
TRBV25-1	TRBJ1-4	CASSALGGGSEKLFF
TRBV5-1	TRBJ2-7	CASSWDGAYEQYF
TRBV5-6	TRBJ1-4	CASSFWTVEKLFF
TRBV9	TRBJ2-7	CASSGPPRDCIYEQYF
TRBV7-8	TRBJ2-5	CASSLESGRLFMETQYF
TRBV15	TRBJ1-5	CATSRGVSNQPQHF
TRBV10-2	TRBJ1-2	CASSEGLQGYNYGYTF
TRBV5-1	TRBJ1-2	CASSLRTDYGYTF
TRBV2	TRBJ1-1	CASSDLAWGTEAFF
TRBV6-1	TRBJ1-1	CASSRRDSRNTEAFF
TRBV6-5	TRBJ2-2	CASSYDRVGELFF
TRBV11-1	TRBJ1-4	CASTRRAATNEKLFF
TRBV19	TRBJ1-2	CASSPSGRLYGYTF
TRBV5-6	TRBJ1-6	CASSFGTHNSPLHF
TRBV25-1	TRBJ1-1	CASSESGAGGNTEAFF
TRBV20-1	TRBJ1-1	CSAPLGTEAFF
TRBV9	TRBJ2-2	CASSAPKNTGELFF
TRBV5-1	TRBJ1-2	CASSLDRTNYGYTF
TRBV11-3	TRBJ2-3	CASSLNQRDTQYF
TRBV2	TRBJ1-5	CASRSTPPQPQHF
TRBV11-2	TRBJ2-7	CASSQQDAEQYF
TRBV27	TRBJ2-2	CASSLFGGEYTGELFF
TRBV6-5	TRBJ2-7	CASAPDRTSYEQYF